Listed below are T cell receptor beta chains from one sample, sequenced in a study of OX40 agonist ivuxolimab in advanced cancers. Measured with immunoSEQ multiplex PCR; TCRdb has only the in-frame clones, and not every one. This sample carries around 76,000 clones, 84% of them seen once, and the ten largest clones take 1.1%. This specimen was CD4+ or CD8+ T cells sorted from blood, taken in a trial of the OX40 agonist ivuxolimab. The receptors shown here come from an adult with an advanced solid tumor such as melanoma, head and neck, liver or kidney cancer. CDR3s include the opening cysteine and the closing phenylalanine or tryptophan. The D gene is left open where the match is weak. Not every row has a clone size; where given, it reads once, few, many or a size class.

v_call	j_call	clone_size	d_call	cdr3_length	cdr3_nt	cdr3_aa
TRBV9	TRBJ1-4	NA	TRBD1	14	TGTGCCAGCAGTACCACAGGGGTTAATGAAAAACTGTTTTTT	CASSTTGVNEKLFF
TRBV29-1	TRBJ2-1	NA	TRBD1	13	TGCAGCGTTGATGGACAGGGCTACAATGAGCAGTTCTTC	CSVDGQGYNEQFF
TRBV5-6	TRBJ1-2	NA	NA	15	TGTGCCAGCAGCATGGAGGACAGTATACTGGTTGGCTACACCTTC	CASSMEDSILVGYTF
TRBV11-2	TRBJ2-5	NA	TRBD2	17	TGTGCCAGCAGCCACCTTTTCGGACTAGCGGGGAGGGAGACCCAGTACTTC	CASSHLFGLAGRETQYF
TRBV7-2	TRBJ2-2	NA	TRBD2	16	TGTGCCAGCAGCTTGGGACTAGCGGGTAACACCGGGGAGCTGTTTTTT	CASSLGLAGNTGELFF
TRBV20-1	TRBJ2-5	NA	NA	10	TGCAGTGCTCAGGGGGAGACCCAGTACTTC	CSAQGETQYF
TRBV11-2	TRBJ1-6	NA	TRBD1	16	TGTGCCAGCAGCTTATATCCGGGACAGAATAATTCACCCCTCCACTTT	CASSLYPGQNNSPLHF
TRBV7-7	TRBJ2-7	NA	TRBD1	13	TGTGCTAGCAGTACTGACAGGGCGGCCGAGCAGTACTTC	CASSTDRAAEQYF
TRBV4-1	TRBJ1-2	NA	NA	15	TGCGCCAGCAGCCCTCAATCGGCAGCGCGCTATGGCTACACCTTC	CASSPQSAARYGYTF
TRBV4-3	TRBJ1-1	NA	NA	14	TGCGCCAGCAGCCATGGGGGGTTGAACACTGAAGCTTTCTTT	CASSHGGLNTEAFF
TRBV6-1	TRBJ2-7	NA	NA	11	TGTGCCAGCAGTCCGCGATACGAGCAGTACTTC	CASSPRYEQYF
TRBV7-9	TRBJ2-7	few	NA	15	TGTGCCAGCAGCCCCTGGCAGGGGCCCTCCTACGAGCAGTACTTC	CASSPWQGPSYEQYF
TRBV5-1	TRBJ2-7	few	NA	12	TGCGCCAGCAGCTTGGGACGCCGGGAGCAGTACTTC	CASSLGRREQYF
TRBV5-1	TRBJ2-7	NA	NA	13	TGCGCCAGCAGCCCGCAGACCTCGGGCGAGCAGTACTTC	CASSPQTSGEQYF
TRBV7-9	TRBJ2-7	NA	NA	13	TGTGCCAGCAGCCTCGGACGGACCTACGAGCAGTACTTC	CASSLGRTYEQYF
TRBV21-1	TRBJ2-7	once	NA	15	TGTGCCAGCAGCTCCAGACTAGCGGGGGCACCCGAGCAGTACTTC	CASSSRLAGAPEQYF
TRBV2	TRBJ1-4	NA	NA	15	TGTGCCAGCAGTGAAAGGGGGGGAGGCGGTGAAAAACTGTTTTTT	CASSERGGGGEKLFF
TRBV28	TRBJ1-1	NA	NA	14	TGTGCCAGCAGTCCCCCCGGGGGTGAGATCGGGGCTTTCTTT	CASSPPGGEIGAFF
TRBV11-2	TRBJ2-1	NA	TRBD2	16	TGTGCCAGCAGCTTAGTCCTAGCGGGCGGCACGAAGGAGCAGTTCTTC	CASSLVLAGGTKEQFF
TRBV5-4	TRBJ1-3	NA	NA	12	TGTGCCAGCAGCTTGGACGGAAACACCATATATTTT	CASSLDGNTIYF
TRBV7-9	TRBJ1-1	NA	NA	13	TGTGCCAGCAGCCCGACACGGGGAACTGAAGCTTTCTTT	CASSPTRGTEAFF
TRBV7-9	TRBJ1-2	NA	TRBD1	14	TGTGCCAGCAGCCGGGACAGTCCCATTTATGGCTACACCTTC	CASSRDSPIYGYTF
TRBV18	TRBJ2-1	NA	NA	16	TGTGCCAGCTCACAAAAGAACAGGGATATTGGAAATGAGCAGTTCTTC	CASSQKNRDIGNEQFF
TRBV9	TRBJ2-7	NA	TRBD2	14	TGTGCCAGCAGCGGTAGGCCCGGGGGGAACGAGCAGTACTTC	CASSGRPGGNEQYF
TRBV9	TRBJ2-1	NA	NA	13	TGTGCCAGCAGTACACAGGGATACAATGAGCAGTTCTTC	CASSTQGYNEQFF
TRBV7-2	TRBJ1-1	NA	NA	14	TGTGCCAGCAGCTTCCGGTACGGGAACACTGAAGCTTTCTTT	CASSFRYGNTEAFF
TRBV5-1	TRBJ1-1	NA	NA	14	TGCGCCAGCAGCTTTACAGGGCGGGACACTGAAGCTTTCTTT	CASSFTGRDTEAFF
TRBV27	TRBJ2-1	NA	NA	15	TGTGCCAGCAGTTTAGGACAGACCCCCTACAATGAGCAGTTCTTC	CASSLGQTPYNEQFF
TRBV18	TRBJ1-2	NA	NA	14	TGTGCCAGCTCACCACAGGACGGCGACTATGGCTACACCTTC	CASSPQDGDYGYTF
TRBV7-8	TRBJ2-3	NA	NA	15	TGTGCCAGCAGCCGAGGGGGTTGGAGGGCAGATACGCAGTATTTT	CASSRGGWRADTQYF
TRBV6-5	TRBJ1-5	once	NA	16	TGTGCCAGCAGTTACGGAAGACCGAGGAGCAATCAGCCCCAGCATTTT	CASSYGRPRSNQPQHF